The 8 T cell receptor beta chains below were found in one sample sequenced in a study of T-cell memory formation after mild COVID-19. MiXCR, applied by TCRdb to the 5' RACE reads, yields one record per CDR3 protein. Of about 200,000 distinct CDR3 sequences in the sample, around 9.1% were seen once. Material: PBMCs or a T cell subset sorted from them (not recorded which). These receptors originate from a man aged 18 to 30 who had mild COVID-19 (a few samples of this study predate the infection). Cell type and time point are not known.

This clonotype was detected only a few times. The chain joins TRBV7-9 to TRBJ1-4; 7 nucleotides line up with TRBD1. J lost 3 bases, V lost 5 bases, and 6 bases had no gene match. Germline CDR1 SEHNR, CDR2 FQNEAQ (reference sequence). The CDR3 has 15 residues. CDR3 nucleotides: TGTGCCAGCAGCGGAGGCAGGGGGGCTAATGAAAAACTGTTTTTT. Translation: CASSGGRGANEKLFF.

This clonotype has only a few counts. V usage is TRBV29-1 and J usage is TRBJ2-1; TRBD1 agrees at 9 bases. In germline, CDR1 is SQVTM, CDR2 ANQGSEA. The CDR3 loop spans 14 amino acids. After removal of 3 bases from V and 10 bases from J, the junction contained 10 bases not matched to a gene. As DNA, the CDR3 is TGCAGCGTTGACTTCGGGACAGGGAATAGGGAGCAGTTCTTC. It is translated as CSVDFGTGNREQFF.

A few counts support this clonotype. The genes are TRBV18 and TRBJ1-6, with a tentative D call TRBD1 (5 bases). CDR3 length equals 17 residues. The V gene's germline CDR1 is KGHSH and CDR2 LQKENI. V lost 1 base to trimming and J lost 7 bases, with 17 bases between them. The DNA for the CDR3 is TGTGCCAGCTCACCACTTAGGGGAGGCCTATCGAATTCACCCCTCCACTTT. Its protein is CASSPLRGGLSNSPLHF.

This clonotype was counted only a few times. The chain's CDR3 is CASSYSIQGAGNEQFF. As DNA, the CDR3 is TGTGCCAGCAGTTACTCGATTCAGGGGGCGGGGAATGAGCAGTTCTTC. The chain carries TRBV6-5 and TRBJ2-1; 8 nucleotides agree with TRBD1. The CDR3 runs to 16 residues. The junction had 8 bases not matched to a gene; V was cut back by 0 bases and J by 7 bases. The V gene's germline CDR1 is MNHEY and CDR2 SVGAGI.

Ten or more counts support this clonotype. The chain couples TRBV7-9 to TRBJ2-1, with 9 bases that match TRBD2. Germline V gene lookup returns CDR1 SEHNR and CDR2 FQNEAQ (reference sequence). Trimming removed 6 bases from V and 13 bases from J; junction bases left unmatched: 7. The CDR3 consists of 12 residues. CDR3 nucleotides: TGTGCCAGCAGTCTAGAAGCGGGGGGACAGTTCTTC. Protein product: CASSLEAGGQFF.

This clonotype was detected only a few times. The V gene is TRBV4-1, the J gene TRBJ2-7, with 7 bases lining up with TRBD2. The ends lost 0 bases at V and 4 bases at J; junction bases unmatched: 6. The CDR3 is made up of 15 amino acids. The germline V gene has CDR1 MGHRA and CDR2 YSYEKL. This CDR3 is CASSQDSWGGYEQYV. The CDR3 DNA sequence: TGCGCCAGCAGCCAAGACTCTTGGGGGGGATACGAGCAGTACGTC.

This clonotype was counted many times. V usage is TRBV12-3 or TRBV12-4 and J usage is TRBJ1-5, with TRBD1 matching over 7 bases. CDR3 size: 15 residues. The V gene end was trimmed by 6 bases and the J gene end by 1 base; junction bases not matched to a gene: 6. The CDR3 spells CASRIGTASNQPQHF. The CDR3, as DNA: TGTGCCAGCAGGATCGGGACAGCCAGCAATCAGCCCCAGCATTTT.

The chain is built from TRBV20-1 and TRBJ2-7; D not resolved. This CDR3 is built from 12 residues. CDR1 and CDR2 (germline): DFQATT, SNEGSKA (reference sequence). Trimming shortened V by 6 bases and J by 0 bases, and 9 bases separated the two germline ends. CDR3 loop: CSARDSSYEQYV. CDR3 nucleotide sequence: TGCAGTGCACGAGACTCCTCCTACGAGCAGTACGTC.